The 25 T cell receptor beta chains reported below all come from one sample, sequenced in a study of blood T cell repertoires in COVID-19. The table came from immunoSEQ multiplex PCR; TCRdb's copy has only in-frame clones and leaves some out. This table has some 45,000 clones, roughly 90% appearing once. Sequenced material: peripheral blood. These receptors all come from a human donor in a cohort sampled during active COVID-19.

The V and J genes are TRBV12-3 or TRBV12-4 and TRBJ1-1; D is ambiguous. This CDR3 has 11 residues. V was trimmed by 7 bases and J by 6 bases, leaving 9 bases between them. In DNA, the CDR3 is TGTGCCAGCACCCATAGTTCTGAAGCTTTCTTT. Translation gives CASTHSSEAFF.

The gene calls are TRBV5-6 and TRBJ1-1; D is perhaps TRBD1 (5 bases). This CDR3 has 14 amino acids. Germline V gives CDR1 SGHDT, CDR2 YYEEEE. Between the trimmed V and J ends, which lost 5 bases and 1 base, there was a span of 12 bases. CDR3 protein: CASRFWGGNTEAFF. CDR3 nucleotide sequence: TGTGCCAGCAGGTTCTGGGGCGGGAACACTGAAGCTTTCTTT.

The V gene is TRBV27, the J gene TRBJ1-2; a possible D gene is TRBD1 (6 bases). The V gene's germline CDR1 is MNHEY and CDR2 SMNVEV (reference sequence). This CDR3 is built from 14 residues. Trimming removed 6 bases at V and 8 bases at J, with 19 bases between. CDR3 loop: CASRLIGGAGGYTF. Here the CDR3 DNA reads TGTGCCAGCAGGCTCATTGGGGGGGCGGGCGGCTACACCTTC.

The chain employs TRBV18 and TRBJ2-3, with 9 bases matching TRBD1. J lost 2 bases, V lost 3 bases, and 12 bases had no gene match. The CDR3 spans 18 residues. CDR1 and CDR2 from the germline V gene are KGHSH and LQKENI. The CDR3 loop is CASSPPIRTGAITDTQYF. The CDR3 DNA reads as TGTGCCAGCTCACCCCCTATAAGGACAGGGGCGATCACAGATACGCAGTATTTT.

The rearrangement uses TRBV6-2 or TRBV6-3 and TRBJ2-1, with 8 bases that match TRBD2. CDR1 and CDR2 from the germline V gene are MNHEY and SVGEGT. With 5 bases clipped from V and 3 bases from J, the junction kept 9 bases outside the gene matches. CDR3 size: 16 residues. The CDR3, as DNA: TGTGCCAGCAGTCCCTACCGAGCGGGGGACTACAATGAGCAGTTCTTC. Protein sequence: CASSPYRAGDYNEQFF.

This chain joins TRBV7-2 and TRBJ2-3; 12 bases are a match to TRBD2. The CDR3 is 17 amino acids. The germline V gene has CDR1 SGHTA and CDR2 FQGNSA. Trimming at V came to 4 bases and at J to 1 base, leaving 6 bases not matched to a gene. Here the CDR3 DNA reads TGTGCCAGCAGCTCTCTAGCGGGGGGGCGGGGCACAGATACGCAGTATTTT. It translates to CASSSLAGGRGTDTQYF.

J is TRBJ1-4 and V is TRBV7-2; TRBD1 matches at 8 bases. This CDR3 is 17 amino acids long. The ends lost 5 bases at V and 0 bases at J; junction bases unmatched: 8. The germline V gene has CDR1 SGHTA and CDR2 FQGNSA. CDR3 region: CASSLQTGVATNEKLFF. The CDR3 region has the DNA TGTGCCAGCAGCCTACAGACAGGGGTGGCAACTAATGAAAAACTGTTTTTT.

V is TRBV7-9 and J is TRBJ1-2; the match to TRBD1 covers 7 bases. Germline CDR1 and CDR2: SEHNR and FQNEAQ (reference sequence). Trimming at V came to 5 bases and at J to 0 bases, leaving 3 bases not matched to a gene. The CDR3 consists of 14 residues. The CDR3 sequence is CASSPGTANYGYTF. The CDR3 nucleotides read TGTGCCAGCAGCCCAGGGACAGCTAACTATGGCTACACCTTC.

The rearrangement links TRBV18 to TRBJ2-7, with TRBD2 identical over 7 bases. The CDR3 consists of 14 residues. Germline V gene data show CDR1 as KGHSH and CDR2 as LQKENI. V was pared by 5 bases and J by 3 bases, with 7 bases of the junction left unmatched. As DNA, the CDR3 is TGTGCCAGCTCAACCCGGGACTATAACTACGAGCAGTACTTC. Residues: CASSTRDYNYEQYF.

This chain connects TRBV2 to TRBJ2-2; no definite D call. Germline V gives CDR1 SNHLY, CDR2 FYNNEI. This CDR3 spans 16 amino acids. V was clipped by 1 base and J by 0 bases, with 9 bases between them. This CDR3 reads CASSEVPRANTGELFF. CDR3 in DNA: TGTGCCAGCAGTGAAGTCCCCCGAGCGAACACCGGGGAGCTGTTTTTT.

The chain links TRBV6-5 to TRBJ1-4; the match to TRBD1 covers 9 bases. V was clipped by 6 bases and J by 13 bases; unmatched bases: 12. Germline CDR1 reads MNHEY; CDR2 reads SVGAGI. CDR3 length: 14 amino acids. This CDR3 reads CASREFGTGSRLFF. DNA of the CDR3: TGTGCCAGCAGAGAGTTCGGGACAGGGTCAAGACTGTTTTTT.

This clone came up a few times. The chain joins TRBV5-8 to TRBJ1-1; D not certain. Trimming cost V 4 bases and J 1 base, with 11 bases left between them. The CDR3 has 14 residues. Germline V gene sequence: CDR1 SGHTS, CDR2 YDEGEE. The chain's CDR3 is CASSRSDGNTEAFF. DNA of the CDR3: TGTGCCAGCAGCCGAAGCGACGGGAACACTGAAGCTTTCTTT.

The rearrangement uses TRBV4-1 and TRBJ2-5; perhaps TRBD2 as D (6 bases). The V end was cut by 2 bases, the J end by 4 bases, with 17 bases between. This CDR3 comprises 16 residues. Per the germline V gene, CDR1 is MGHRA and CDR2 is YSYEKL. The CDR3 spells CASSQLPGGGGETQYF. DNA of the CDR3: TGCGCCAGCAGCCAACTCCCCGGGGGTGGGGGAGAGACCCAGTACTTC.

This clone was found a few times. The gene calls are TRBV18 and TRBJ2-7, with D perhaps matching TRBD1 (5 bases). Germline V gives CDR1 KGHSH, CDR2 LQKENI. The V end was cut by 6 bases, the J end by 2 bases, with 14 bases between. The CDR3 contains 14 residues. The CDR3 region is CASSRQPNTYEQYF. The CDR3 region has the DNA TGTGCCAGCTCTCGACAGCCCAACACCTACGAGCAGTACTTC.

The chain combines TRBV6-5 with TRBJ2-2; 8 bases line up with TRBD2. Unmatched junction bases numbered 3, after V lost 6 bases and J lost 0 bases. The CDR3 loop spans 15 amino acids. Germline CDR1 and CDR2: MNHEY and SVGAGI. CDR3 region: CASSKLAANTGELFF. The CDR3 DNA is TGTGCCAGCAGCAAACTAGCGGCGAACACCGGGGAGCTGTTTTTT.

The CDR3 DNA reads as TGCGCCAGCGGCGGACAGGGGTTAGGCGAGCAGTACTTC. Its translation is CASGGQGLGEQYF. The chain links TRBV10-2 to TRBJ2-7; 9 nucleotides agree with TRBD1. With V trimmed by 8 bases and J by 6 bases, 8 bases remained unmatched. Germline CDR1 and CDR2: WSHSY and SAAADI. The CDR3 is 13 amino acids.

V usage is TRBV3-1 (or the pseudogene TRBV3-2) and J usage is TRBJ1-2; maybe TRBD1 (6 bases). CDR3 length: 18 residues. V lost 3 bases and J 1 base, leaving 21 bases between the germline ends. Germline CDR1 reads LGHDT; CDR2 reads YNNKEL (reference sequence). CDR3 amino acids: CASSQIRTGFSVNYGYTF. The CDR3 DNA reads TGTGCCAGCAGCCAGATCAGAACAGGGTTCTCCGTTAACTATGGCTACACCTTC.

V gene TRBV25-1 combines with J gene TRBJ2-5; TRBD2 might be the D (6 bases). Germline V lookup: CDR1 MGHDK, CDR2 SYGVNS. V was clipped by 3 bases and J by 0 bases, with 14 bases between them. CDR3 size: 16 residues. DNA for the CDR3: TGTGCCAGCAGTGACCCCCGGGGGAGGAACCAAGAGACCCAGTACTTC. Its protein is CASSDPRGRNQETQYF. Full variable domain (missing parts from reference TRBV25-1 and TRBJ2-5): EADIYQTPRYLVIGTGKKITLECSQTMGHDKMYWYQQDPGMELHLIHYSYGVNSTEKGDLSSESTVSRIRTEHFPLTLESARPSHTSQYLCASSDPRGRNQETQYFGPGTRLLVL.

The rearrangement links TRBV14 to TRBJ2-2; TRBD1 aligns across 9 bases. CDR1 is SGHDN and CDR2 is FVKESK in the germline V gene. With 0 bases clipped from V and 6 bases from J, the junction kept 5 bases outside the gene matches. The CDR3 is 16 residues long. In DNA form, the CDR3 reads TGTGCCAGCAGCCAAGATCGGGGGACAGGGTCCGGGGAGCTGTTTTTT. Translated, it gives CASSQDRGTGSGELFF.

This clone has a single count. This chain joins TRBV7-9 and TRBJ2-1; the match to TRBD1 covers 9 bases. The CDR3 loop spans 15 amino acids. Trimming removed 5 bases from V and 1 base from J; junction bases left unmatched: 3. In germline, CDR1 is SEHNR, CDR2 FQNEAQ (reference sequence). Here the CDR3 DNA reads TGTGCCAGCAGCCTTGGACAGGGGTCCTACAATGAGCAGTTCTTC. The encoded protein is CASSLGQGSYNEQFF. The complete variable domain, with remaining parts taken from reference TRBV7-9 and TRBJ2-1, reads DTGVSQNPRHKITKRGQNVTFRCDPISEHNRLYWYRQTLGQGPEFLTYFQNEAQLEKSRLLSDRFSAERPKGSFSTLEIQRTEQGDSAMYLCASSLGQGSYNEQFFGPGTRLTVL.

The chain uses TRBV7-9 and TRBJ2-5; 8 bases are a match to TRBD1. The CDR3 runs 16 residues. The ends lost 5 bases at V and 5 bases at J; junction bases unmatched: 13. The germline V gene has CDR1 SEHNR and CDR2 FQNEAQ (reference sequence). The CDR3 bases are TGTGCCAGCAGCCCTCGACAGGGGCCTGCCGGGGAGACCCAGTACTTC. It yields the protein CASSPRQGPAGETQYF.

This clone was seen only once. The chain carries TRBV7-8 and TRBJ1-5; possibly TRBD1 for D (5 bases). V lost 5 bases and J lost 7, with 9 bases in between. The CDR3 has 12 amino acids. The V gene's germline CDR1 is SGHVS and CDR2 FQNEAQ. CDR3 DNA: TGTGCCAGCAGCCCGGCAGGGCAGCCCCAGCATTTT. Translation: CASSPAGQPQHF.

CDR3 amino acids: CASSSGQGLSPLHF. CDR3 nucleotide sequence: TGTGCCAGCAGCTCGGGACAGGGGTTGTCACCCCTCCACTTT. The chain recombines TRBV7-2 with TRBJ1-6, with TRBD1 matching 10 bases. The V gene's germline CDR1 is SGHTA and CDR2 FQGNSA. J lost 10 bases, V lost 4 bases, and 4 bases had no gene match. The CDR3 is 14 residues long.

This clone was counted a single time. CDR3 protein: CATSKGNNEQFF. DNA for the CDR3: TGTGCCACCAGTAAGGGGAACAATGAGCAGTTCTTC. The chain employs TRBV24-1 and TRBJ2-1; a possible D gene is TRBD1 (5 bases). CDR1 is KGHDR and CDR2 is SFDVKD in the germline V gene. This CDR3 spans 12 amino acids. With 6 bases removed from V and 5 bases from J, the gap between germline ends came to 7 bases.

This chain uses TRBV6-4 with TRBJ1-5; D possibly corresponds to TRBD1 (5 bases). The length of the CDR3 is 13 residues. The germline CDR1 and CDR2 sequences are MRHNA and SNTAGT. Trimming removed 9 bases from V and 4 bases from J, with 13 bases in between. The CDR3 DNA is TGTGCCAGTGTACGGGCAGGGAATCAGCCCCAGCATTTT. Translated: CASVRAGNQPQHF.